This T cell receptor beta chain was captured by sequencing in a study of sequential checkpoint blockade in melanoma. This clone was counted a few times. Repertoires were generated with immunoSEQ multiplex PCR, while TCRdb's copy carries only in-frame clones and drops some. The sample records 5,000 or so clones, more than 20% being singletons. Treatment in this sample: randomized to nivolumab then ipilimumab (arm A) or the reverse (arm B). Source: tumor tissue (inferred from file names), taken from a patient given nivolumab and ipilimumab in sequence. The origin of this receptor is a human donor with melanoma.

CDR3 in DNA: TGTGCCAGCAGTTACCACGGGTCGGGGGGTTATGGCTACACCTTC. This translates into CASSYHGSGGYGYTF. This chain uses TRBV6-8 with TRBJ1-2, with D tentatively TRBD1 (5 bases). V was clipped by 2 bases and J by 5 bases, with 15 bases between them. In germline, CDR1 is MNHGY, CDR2 SAAAGT. This CDR3 spans 15 amino acids.